What follows is one T cell receptor (beta chain) and its context. This clonotype has a count of ten or more. The target of this receptor is not known. Per-nucleotide qualities are absent, and no much larger clonotype sits a single base away. Explained via the paper, the time point label denotes: patch test 3, about 24 weeks after DPC sensitization. Sample treatment or condition, as interpreted from the label and publication: therapeutic diphenylcyclopropenone sensitization with weekly scalp DPC. Blood at each patch-test visit was drawn before the patch test was applied. Patients were eligible if aged 18 to 70, diagnosed with alopecia and judged suitable for DPC therapy, and pregnant patients were excluded. Total RNA was extracted from unfractionated whole blood collected in Tempus Blood RNA tubes. Library prep was done by RACE. The sample was run on a NextSeq 500. During library preparation, unique molecular identifiers were attached to individual cDNA molecules so that TCRs could be counted in a quantitative, reproducible way. Each blood RNA sample was used to sequence both TCR alpha and TCR beta chains. The authors' analysis ran thus. The median number of TCRs per sample was around 100,000, ranging from roughly 23,224 to 690,600. The Decombinator software suite was used to annotate the V, J and CDR3 of the TCR reads. Every sample was subsampled to the same number of TCRs (28,000) for the PS versus PT1 abundance plots. Expanded TCRs were defined as absent before sensitization and observed at least eight times at the 2-week time point. TCRdb reprocessed the public reads (quality trimming at Q25 with fastp, clone calling with MiXCR) and kept in-frame beta chains. Each entry merges the rows of one CDR3 protein and shows their most common DNA and genes. TCRdb, not the authors, supplied the V and J calls. In all, the sample holds some 71,000 distinct CDR3 sequences, and 11% of those were seen once. The ten largest clones represent more than 1.2% of the sample.

The germline V gene supplies CDR1 LGHNA and CDR2 YNFKEQ. CDR3 length: 18 amino acids, cysteine to phenylalanine. Just CDR3 DNA is preserved here, 54 bases in frame from base 1. Trimming at the junction amounts to 0 bases on V and 4 bases on J, and the germline ends lie 19 bases apart. These data are taken from a study of human T cells and chemical hapten exposure (dated by TCRdb to the early 2020s). Study-wide context: For sensitization, 2% DPC in acetone was applied to a 2 cm by 2 cm area of upper inner arm skin. Libraries were combined into a pool for sequencing, and differences in TCR yield between samples came mainly from small differences in library volumes within the pool. In alopecia patients, the study followed how the peripheral blood TCR repertoire changed in vivo over primary and secondary sensitization to diphenylcyclopropenone (DPC), a hapten. Blood samples were taken from patients before sensitization (week 0) and then at 2, 6 and about 24 weeks after DPC sensitization. The mostly female patient cohort included alopecia areata with under or over 50% scalp involvement, alopecia totalis and alopecia universalis. Twenty-nine alopecia patients gave blood for TCR sequencing at one to four time points (pre-sensitization, 2, 6 and 24 weeks). Throughout the approximately 23-week study period, patients were also given weekly therapeutic DPC doses on the scalp. Patch testing was done on the upper back using Finn chambers containing 0.01% DPC, and results were scored after 6 days according to International Contact Dermatitis Research Group standards. What the research found in general, with its limitations: Expanded TCRs formed significantly more large CDR3 similarity clusters than pre-sensitization or healthy control sets, consistent with antigen-driven responses. DPC sensitization did not change how many TCRs were above 1 in 1000 frequency, and no evidence was found of alterations in global repertoire structure. Because every patient had alopecia, a presumed autoimmune disease, the patients' immune response might differ from that of healthy individuals. The number of PT1 expanded TCRs positively correlated with patch test score, significant at thresholds 8, 16 and 32 but not 4. Repeated subsampling changed both the strength of the expansion versus patch-test correlation and the threshold at which that correlation became significant.

This receptor was taken from a woman aged 50 to 60 with alopecia areata. Some clones in this sample may be carry-over from other donors' samples. This chain joins TRBV4-2 to TRBJ2-1; TRBD1 is a possible D gene, resting on 6 matching bases. The sequencing used whole blood, collected in connection with sensitization to the hapten diphenylcyclopropenone (DPC). The DNA reads as follows: TGTGCCAGCAGCCAAGAAGGGTTCTGGGCAGGGGAGTACAATGAGCAGTTCTTC. Its product reads: CASSQEGFWAGEYNEQFF.